This TCR beta chain came from a study of blood T cell repertoires in COVID-19 (dated by TCRdb to 2019 to 2021). As for the study more broadly: The collaborator samples originated in the United States, Italy and Spain and spanned the acute and convalescent phases of COVID-19. The samples were drawn from the first 160 participants of the ongoing ImmuneRACE study and from 1,254 subjects provided by 6 global collaborators. A freely available public database, intended as a resource for researchers studying the immune response to SARS-CoV-2, is where the repertoires were released. Where available, HLA class I and class II types were obtained from metadata supplied by the sample provider rather than from assay-based typing. Deeply sampled blood TCRbeta repertoires from subjects exposed to, actively infected with, or recovered from COVID-19 were included in the dataset. The material from the prospective study consisted of cDNA or gDNA derived from T cells, B-cell-depleted T cells, or PBMCs. The sample metadata nearly always contained a de-identified subject ID, COVID-19 status, age in years and sex.

As regards this clone: What antigen it recognizes has not been identified. Base-call qualities are not available, and no considerably larger clone is one nucleotide away.

Overall results and qualifications from the work: How much clinical and demographic metadata was included differed by source and by participant, and the metadata was provided uncurated.

A second Seattle source provided samples from volunteer blood donors who had recovered from COVID-19. The collaborating institutions used their own protocols to collect whole blood in K2EDTA tubes. Collaborator samples were shipped for TCRbeta analysis as frozen whole blood, isolated PBMCs, or DNA extracted from either sample type. TCRbeta CDR3 regions were amplified from genomic DNA by means of the immunoSEQ Assay, a bias-controlled multiplex PCR. Under the source paper's analysis protocol: Nucleated cell counts per sample were estimated from amplification of reference gene primers within the assay. To quantify the absolute abundance of each unique TCRbeta CDR3 rearrangement, sequence reads were collapsed and filtered. For each sample, productive Simpson clonality was calculated as the square root of Simpson's diversity index across productive rearrangements. This immuneACCESS table, as held by TCRdb, lists in-frame sequences with V and J called but not all clones. Of the missing ones, under half trace to an unresolved V gene in checked studies; the others have no known cause. The V and J calls and clone size come from that table; D and trimming were worked out from the DNA. The sample table lists 230,000 or so clones, roughly 88% of them with a count of one. The ten largest clonotypes hold 2% to 2.5% of the sample.

From its cysteine to its phenylalanine, the CDR3 spans 15 amino acids. CDR3 DNA only is kept here, 45 bases in frame from base 1. For this chain, trimming is 4 bases at the V end and 1 base at the J end, and the number of junction bases without a gene match is 4. Via the germline V gene, CDR1 is SGHRS and CDR2 YFSETQ. The sequenced sample was peripheral blood. The chain was built from TRBV5-1 and TRBJ1-1; a stretch of 10 junction bases matches TRBD1. The TCR sequence derives from a man aged 35 to 55 who had recovered from COVID-19. The CDR3 is CASSPGTGENTEAFF. The sequenced DNA is TGCGCCAGCAGCCCGGGGACAGGGGAGAACACTGAAGCTTTCTTT.